This TCR beta chain was found in a study of blood T cells in healthy people across ages. General study results and limits: The lack of PBMC sorting stopped any conclusive naive versus antigen-experienced comparison.

Whenever a sample was processed, at least 7 million PBMCs were isolated. The amount of total RNA extracted per sample was at least 5 micrograms. This clonotype was picked up a small number of times. Antigen unknown. Then a second PCR, running roughly 7 to 11 cycles, was carried out with a sample-barcoded 5' primer and a J-beta primer mix. TCRdb reprocessed the 5' RACE reads via MiXCR and lists one record per CDR3 protein. The sample yields approximately 800,000 distinct CDR3 sequences, 56% seen once. The V gene lost 0 bases and the J gene lost 2 bases, with 14 bases spanning the gap. The CDR3 spans 16 residues. In germline, CDR1 is MNHEY, CDR2 SMNVEV (reference sequence).

The sequence derives from a man in his forties in good health. This chain uses TRBV27 with TRBJ2-7, with a possible D match to TRBD1 (5 bases). Sequencing was done on a sample of blood. The CDR3 nucleotides are TGTGCCAGCAGTTTATCGATAGGGGCGGTCACCTACGAGCAGTACTTC. Translating gives CASSLSIGAVTYEQYF.